A single sample is the source of the 29 T cell receptor beta chains below, sequenced in a study of T cells in localized non-small cell lung cancer. Clones were sequenced by immunoSEQ multiplex PCR, and TCRdb holds only the in-frame ones, with some missing. Seen here are over a thousand clones, around 20% observed once, and the top ten hold 11% to 15%. The sample consisted of normal lung tissue next to the tumor, taken before any cancer treatment. The receptors stem from a man aged 35 to 69 with stage II lung adenocarcinoma.

The V gene is TRBV6-8, the J gene TRBJ1-1, with 7 bases fitting TRBD1. The junction had 6 bases not matched to a gene; V was cut back by 10 bases and J by 1 base. Looked up from germline, CDR1 is MNHGY and CDR2 is SAAAGT. CDR3 length equals 13 residues. CDR3 nucleotide sequence: TGTGCCACTGAGGGACAGAAGAACACTGAAGCTTTCTTT. It encodes CATEGQKNTEAFF.

The table lists this clone with a few counts. The chain carries TRBV14 and TRBJ2-7; TRBD2 agrees at 7 bases. Germline lookup yields CDR1 SGHDN and CDR2 FVKESK. CDR3 length: 15 amino acids. The V segment lost 4 bases and the J segment 0 bases; nucleotides outside the gene matches: 6. CDR3 protein: CASSPQLANSYEQYF. The CDR3 bases are TGTGCCAGCAGCCCCCAACTAGCGAACTCCTACGAGCAGTACTTC.

This clone is labeled as medium-sized (0.01 to 0.1%). The V call is TRBV11-3, the J call TRBJ2-7; D is unresolved. The germline V and J ends were trimmed by 3 bases and 0 bases, with 18 bases remaining between them. This CDR3 has 17 residues. CDR1 and CDR2 (germline): SGHNT, YENEEA. This CDR3 is CASSFLGSGSSSYEQYF. The CDR3 DNA reads TGTGCCAGCAGCTTCCTCGGCTCTGGGTCAAGCTCCTACGAGCAGTACTTC.

V usage is TRBV15 and J usage is TRBJ1-1; maybe TRBD1 (5 bases). V shed 0 bases and J shed 6 bases, with 11 bases lying between them. This CDR3 has 14 amino acids. Germline V gene lookup returns CDR1 LNHNV and CDR2 YYDKDF (reference sequence). The CDR3 coding sequence is TGTGCCACCAGCAGAGACAGGGTGGTCTCTGAAGCTTTCTTT. Protein sequence: CATSRDRVVSEAFF.

By its share, this clone is medium-sized. CDR3 coding DNA: TGTGCCAGCAGCTTCGGGGGGAACACTGAAGCTTTCTTT. Residues: CASSFGGNTEAFF. The chain carries TRBV7-2 and TRBJ1-1, with a weak D call TRBD1 (5 bases). Germline V lookup: CDR1 SGHTA, CDR2 FQGNSA. CDR3 length: 13 residues. The V end lost 3 bases, the J end lost 1 base, and 6 bases lay between the germline ends.

In this sample, this clone turned up a few times. The chain employs TRBV10-2 and TRBJ2-2; 13 bases line up with TRBD2. Germline values: CDR1 WSHSY, CDR2 SAAADI. This CDR3 comprises 15 residues. With V trimmed by 5 bases and J by 5 bases, 2 bases remained unmatched. The CDR3, as DNA: TGCGCCAGCAGTACTAGCGGGGGGGCGACCGGGGAGCTGTTTTTT. Its protein is CASSTSGGATGELFF.

J is TRBJ1-2 and V is TRBV9, with D uncertain. This CDR3 has 13 residues. Germline CDR1 is SGDLS and CDR2 is YYNGEE. V lost 4 bases, J lost 6 bases, and 13 bases lay in between. This CDR3 reads CASSLYGDHGYTF. The CDR3 nucleotides are TGTGCCAGCAGCTTATATGGAGATCATGGCTACACCTTC.

Judged by abundance, this clone is medium-sized. CDR3 sequence: CASSEGQTNGYTF. For the CDR3, the DNA is TGTGCCAGCAGTGAAGGGCAGACGAATGGCTACACCTTC. This chain connects TRBV6-1 to TRBJ1-2, with D uncertain. Germline-derived CDR1 and CDR2 are MNHNS and SASEGT. Trimming took off 1 base at V and 6 bases at J, with 9 bases between the two ends. CDR3 length: 13 residues.

This clone was counted a few times. This chain joins TRBV6-8 and TRBJ1-1, with 8 positions matching TRBD1. Germline values: CDR1 MNHGY, CDR2 SAAAGT. The CDR3 has 14 residues. Losses at the gene ends were 7 bases for V and 0 bases for J; bases not matched to a gene: 4. CDR3 sequence (DNA): TGTGCCAGCAAAGGACAGGGCATGAACACTGAAGCTTTCTTT. As protein: CASKGQGMNTEAFF.

This clone is judged medium-sized. The chain uses TRBV11-3 and TRBJ2-3, with TRBD2 matching over 11 bases. The V and J ends lost 6 bases and 3 bases, in that order; junction bases with no gene match: 8. The CDR3 totals 16 residues. The germline gives CDR1 SGHNT, CDR2 YENEEA. The CDR3 bases are TGTGCCAGCAGGATAACTAGCGGGGGAAATACAGATACGCAGTATTTT. It codes for CASRITSGGNTDTQYF.

This clone was detected only a few times. V and J are TRBV6-8 and TRBJ1-6; no firm D call. This CDR3 is built from 15 residues. Trimming cost V 7 bases and J 7 bases, with 17 bases left between them. CDR1 is MNHGY, CDR2 SAAAGT, per germline. The CDR3 sequence is CASTQKEHQNSPLHF. For the CDR3, the DNA is TGTGCCAGCACCCAAAAGGAACACCAAAATTCACCCCTCCACTTT.

The rearrangement links TRBV19 to TRBJ1-1; 8 bases match TRBD1. Germline V gene sequence: CDR1 LNHDA, CDR2 SQIVND (reference sequence). V was pared by 5 bases and J by 4 bases, with 6 bases of the junction left unmatched. The CDR3 is 14 residues long. The CDR3, as DNA: TGTGCCAGTAGTCTCGGACAGGGCATCACTGAAGCTTTCTTT. Protein product: CASSLGQGITEAFF.

This clone has a handful of counts. The V call is TRBV9, the J call TRBJ2-2, with D hard to call. Per germline, CDR1 SGDLS and CDR2 YYNGEE. The CDR3 totals 14 residues. Trimming shortened V by 4 bases and J by 5 bases, and 12 bases separated the two germline ends. The CDR3 here is CASSPPGGTGELFF. In nucleotides, the CDR3 is TGTGCCAGCAGCCCCCCCGGTGGTACCGGGGAGCTGTTTTTT.

The gene calls are TRBV29-1 and TRBJ2-5; TRBD1 aligns across 9 bases. This CDR3 contains 14 residues. V shed 2 bases, J shed 5 bases, and the junction held 6 bases outside the gene matches. Germline V CDR1 and CDR2: SQVTM, ANQGSEA. In DNA, the CDR3 is TGCAGCGTTGAATCTGGGACAGGGTGGGAGACCCAGTACTTC. This translates into CSVESGTGWETQYF.

This clone was counted only a few times. The CDR3 sequence: CASSLEWVGETQYF. DNA of the CDR3: TGCGCCAGCAGCTTGGAGTGGGTGGGTGAGACCCAGTACTTC. V is TRBV5-1 and J is TRBJ2-5; D not resolved. CDR3 length: 14 amino acids. Germline V gene data show CDR1 as SGHRS and CDR2 as YFSETQ. Trimming removed 0 bases from V and 5 bases from J, with 11 bases in between.

The genes are TRBV6-8 and TRBJ1-2, with 9 bases aligning to TRBD1. Germline V gene sequence: CDR1 MNHGY, CDR2 SAAAGT. After removal of 7 bases from V and 5 bases from J, the junction contained 8 bases not matched to a gene. CDR3 length equals 14 residues. The CDR3 protein is CASTRQGGGYGYTF. CDR3 in DNA: TGTGCCAGCACCCGACAGGGGGGTGGGTATGGCTACACCTTC.

This clone showed up just a few times. The rearrangement joins TRBV6-8 to TRBJ1-1; TRBD1 agrees at 9 bases. J was trimmed by 4 bases and V by 4 bases; bases with no gene match: 10. CDR3 length: 16 amino acids. Germline loops: CDR1 MNHGY, CDR2 SAAAGT. CDR3 sequence: CASSSRNRQGVTEAFF. DNA for the CDR3: TGTGCCAGCAGTTCCAGAAACCGACAGGGGGTCACTGAAGCTTTCTTT.

V gene TRBV11-3 combines with J gene TRBJ1-1; tentative D call: TRBD1 (5 bases). Trimming removed 6 bases at V and 3 bases at J, with 14 bases between. CDR1 and CDR2 from the germline V gene are SGHNT and YENEEA. This CDR3 contains 14 residues. The CDR3 loop reads CASSWDGLDTEAFF. As DNA, the CDR3 is TGTGCCAGCAGTTGGGACGGTCTGGACACTGAAGCTTTCTTT.

This clone was seen only once. This chain joins TRBV18 and TRBJ2-3, with D possibly being TRBD1 (5 bases). The CDR3 sequence is 15 residues long. Trimming left V 2 bases short and J 3 bases short, with 12 bases between. Germline values: CDR1 KGHSH, CDR2 LQKENI. CDR3 loop: CASSPNGRDTDTQYF. DNA of the CDR3: TGTGCCAGCTCACCAAATGGCAGGGATACAGATACGCAGTATTTT.

This clone is classed as medium-sized. This sequence joins TRBV6-8 and TRBJ2-1; 9 bases are a match to TRBD1. CDR1 is MNHGY and CDR2 is SAAAGT in the germline V gene. This CDR3 spans 15 amino acids. Trimming at V came to 7 bases and at J to 3 bases, leaving 7 bases not matched to a gene. The CDR3 reads CASTLDRGIYNEQFF. The CDR3 nucleotides are TGTGCCAGCACCCTAGACAGGGGGATCTACAATGAGCAGTTCTTC.

This clone showed up just a few times. This sequence joins TRBV4-1 and TRBJ2-1; 11 positions match TRBD2. V was clipped by 6 bases and J by 4 bases; unmatched bases: 8. The CDR3 runs 16 residues. The V gene's germline CDR1 is MGHRA and CDR2 YSYEKL. CDR3 sequence (DNA): TGCGCCAGCAGGGGGGGTGGGACTAGCGGATACAATGAGCAGTTCTTC. It codes for CASRGGGTSGYNEQFF.

The V and J genes are TRBV11-3 and TRBJ2-3, with TRBD2 as a possible D gene (5 bases). CDR3 size: 15 residues. The V and J ends lost 1 base and 3 bases respectively, with 11 bases between them. Germline CDR1 SGHNT, CDR2 YENEEA. The CDR3 loop is CASSLVEGVTDTQYF. CDR3 DNA sequence: TGTGCCAGCAGCTTAGTTGAGGGAGTAACAGATACGCAGTATTTT.

The chain links TRBV6-8 to TRBJ1-6, with D perhaps matching TRBD1 (6 bases). The V gene's germline CDR1 is MNHGY and CDR2 SAAAGT. V dropped 5 bases and J dropped 7 bases, with 15 bases sitting between them. The CDR3 length is 15 residues. The CDR3 loop is CASSITQGENSPLHF. The CDR3, as DNA: TGTGCCAGCAGTATTACACAGGGAGAGAATTCACCCCTCCACTTT.

The V and J genes are TRBV19 and TRBJ2-3; 10 bases agree with TRBD1. The CDR3 loop spans 15 amino acids. The V segment lost 6 bases and the J segment 5 bases; nucleotides outside the gene matches: 8. Germline assignment: CDR1 LNHDA and CDR2 SQIVND (reference sequence). In nucleotides, the CDR3 is TGTGCCAGTAGGGACAGACAGGGGGCGAGAGATACGCAGTATTTT. Translated: CASRDRQGARDTQYF. The complete variable domain, with remaining parts taken from reference TRBV19 and TRBJ2-3, reads DGGITQSPKYLFRKEGQNVTLSCEQNLNHDAMYWYRQDPGQGLRLIYYSQIVNDFQKGDIAEGYSVSREKKESFPLTVTSAQKNPTAFYLCASRDRQGARDTQYFGPGTRLTVL.

V usage is TRBV30 and J usage is TRBJ2-7; tentative D call: TRBD1 (6 bases). Germline V gene sequence: CDR1 GTSNPN, CDR2 SVGIG (reference sequence). This CDR3 contains 12 residues. The V end lost 3 bases, the J end lost 6 bases, and 12 bases lay between the germline ends. In DNA, the CDR3 is TGTGCCTGGAGCAGAACAGGGTTCGAGCAGTACTTC. It encodes CAWSRTGFEQYF.

The V gene is TRBV19, the J gene TRBJ2-1; TRBD1 matches at 8 bases. CDR3 length equals 14 residues. Germline V gives CDR1 LNHDA, CDR2 SQIVND (reference sequence). V dropped 5 bases and J dropped 9; count of bases not matched to a gene: 9. In DNA form, the CDR3 reads TGTGCCAGTAGTGAGGGACAGGTCTCGGGTGAGCAGTTCTTC. Protein: CASSEGQVSGEQFF.

This clone was counted only a few times. This rearrangement joins TRBV6-8 to TRBJ2-1; 7 nucleotides match TRBD1. Germline lookup yields CDR1 MNHGY and CDR2 SAAAGT. Germline trimming cut 0 bases from V and 4 bases from J; bases unmatched to any gene: 3. The CDR3 runs 15 residues. This CDR3 is CASSYSGTEYNEQFF. The CDR3 region has the DNA TGTGCCAGCAGTTACTCCGGGACAGAGTACAATGAGCAGTTCTTC.

The chain links TRBV9 to TRBJ2-7; a possible D gene is TRBD2 (5 bases). Trimming stripped 5 bases from V and 3 bases from J, with 12 bases between. The CDR3 consists of 13 residues. Germline loops: CDR1 SGDLS, CDR2 YYNGEE. The DNA of the CDR3 is TGTGCCAGCAGTGAGGAGGCGTTCTACGAGCAGTACTTC. Its translation is CASSEEAFYEQYF.

This chain connects TRBV6-8 to TRBJ2-7; D ambiguous. The CDR3 extends over 12 amino acids. V was pared by 10 bases and J by 3 bases, with 13 bases between. Germline loops: CDR1 MNHGY, CDR2 SAAAGT. CDR3 sequence: CAISPGSYEQYF. The CDR3 nucleotides read TGTGCCATCTCCCCAGGTAGCTACGAGCAGTACTTC.